A single sample gave rise to the 24 T cell receptor beta chains below, sequenced in a study of blood T cells in healthy people across ages. The use of a sample-barcoded 5' primer and a J-beta primer mix characterized a second PCR of roughly 6 to 11 cycles. TCRdb passed the 5' RACE reads through MiXCR, listing each CDR3 protein once. The sample lists hundreds of thousands of distinct CDR3 sequences; around half were seen once. The sample taken for sequencing was blood. The receptors shown here come from an older woman in good health.

V usage is TRBV20-1 and J usage is TRBJ2-3, with 11 nucleotides matching TRBD2. Looked up from germline, CDR1 is DFQATT and CDR2 is SNEGSKA (reference sequence). Trimming at V came to 6 bases and at J to 7 bases, leaving 12 bases not matched to a gene. The CDR3 runs to 15 residues. The CDR3 protein is CSARTTSGGRNTQYF. The CDR3, as DNA: TGCAGTGCCCGGACAACTAGCGGGGGCCGGAATACGCAGTATTTT.

V is TRBV10-3 and J is TRBJ2-7; D gene ambiguous. Trimming removed 10 bases at V and 1 base at J, with 5 bases between. The germline V gene encodes CDR1 ENHRY and CDR2 SYGVKD. This CDR3 comprises 10 residues. The CDR3 reads CATWSYEQYF. For the CDR3, the DNA is TGTGCCACGTGGTCCTACGAGCAGTACTTC.

The CDR3, as DNA: TGCGCCAGCAGCTTGCCAACCGGGAACGAGCAGTACTTC. Its translation: CASSLPTGNEQYF. The chain is built from TRBV5-1 and TRBJ2-5; D might be TRBD2 (5 bases). The DNA end is more similar to TRBJ2-7, so the J call may be wrong. The CDR3 is 13 amino acids. The germline CDR1 and CDR2 sequences are SGHRS and YFSETQ.

This clonotype was recorded a few times. This chain connects TRBV12-3 or TRBV12-4 to TRBJ1-2; 8 nucleotides agree with TRBD1. V gave up 6 bases and J gave up 7 bases; unmatched junction bases: 16. The CDR3 extends over 16 amino acids. The CDR3 sequence is CASSRGGQGASSGYTF. Here the CDR3 DNA reads TGTGCCAGCAGCCGAGGAGGCCAGGGGGCGTCATCTGGCTACACCTTC.

V usage is TRBV11-2 and J usage is TRBJ2-3; TRBD2 matches at 10 bases. V trimming: 1 base; J trimming: 0 bases; junction bases outside the gene matches: 7. This CDR3 spans 18 amino acids. Germline CDR1 is SGHAT and CDR2 is FQNNGV. The CDR3, as DNA: TGTGCCAGCAGCTTAGGAGCTAGCGGGAGTTGGAGCACAGATACGCAGTATTTT. Translated, it gives CASSLGASGSWSTDTQYF.

This clonotype was observed at least ten times. The chain couples TRBV29-1 to TRBJ2-7; TRBD1 matches at 10 bases. The V segment lost 7 bases and the J segment 1 base; nucleotides outside the gene matches: 10. The CDR3 contains 15 residues. Germline CDR1 is SQVTM and CDR2 is ANQGSEA. The CDR3: CSAYGEGQGSYEQYF. The DNA for the CDR3 is TGCAGCGCCTATGGAGAGGGACAGGGGTCCTACGAGCAGTACTTC.

This clonotype was detected a few times. This rearrangement joins TRBV10-3 to TRBJ2-4; possibly TRBD2 for D (6 bases). V was trimmed by 3 bases and J by 7 bases, leaving 7 bases between them. The length of the CDR3 is 12 residues. Germline V gene lookup returns CDR1 ENHRY and CDR2 SYGVKD. The CDR3 region is CAISDGGNIQYF. Here the CDR3 DNA reads TGTGCCATCAGTGACGGGGGTAACATTCAGTACTTC.

The rearrangement joins TRBV12-3 or TRBV12-4 to TRBJ1-1; possible D gene TRBD1, 5 bases. The CDR3 has 14 residues. The V and J ends lost 1 base and 4 bases respectively, with 10 bases between them. The chain's CDR3 is CASSLGSRATEAFF. CDR3 in DNA: TGTGCCAGCAGTTTAGGCAGCAGGGCCACTGAAGCTTTCTTT.

This clonotype came up a few times. CDR3 loop: CASSSRGGLQFF. DNA for the CDR3: TGTGCCAGCAGCTCACGAGGGGGACTGCAGTTCTTC. The chain carries TRBV4-2 and TRBJ2-1, with D possibly being TRBD1 or TRBD2 (6 bases each). Trimming cost V 5 bases and J 12 bases, with 14 bases left between them. CDR3 length: 12 residues. CDR1 is LGHNA and CDR2 is YNFKEQ in the germline V gene.

The chain carries TRBV7-2 and TRBJ2-7; unclear D gene. Germline values: CDR1 SGHTA, CDR2 FQGNSA. Trimming shortened V by 2 bases and J by 2 bases, and 13 bases separated the two germline ends. The CDR3 runs 15 residues. DNA for the CDR3: TGTGCCAGCAGCTTATCTTCCGGGCTCCCCTACGAGCAGTACTTC. Residues: CASSLSSGLPYEQYF.

The V and J genes are TRBV9 and TRBJ2-3, with 10 bases fitting TRBD2. This CDR3 is built from 15 residues. Germline CDR1 SGDLS, CDR2 YYNGEE. The V and J ends lost 3 bases and 4 bases, in that order; junction bases with no gene match: 5. In nucleotides, the CDR3 is TGTGCCAGCAGCGCAAGCGGGAGGGCCGCAGATACGCAGTATTTT. Translation: CASSASGRAADTQYF.

This sequence joins TRBV7-2 and TRBJ2-4; 7 nucleotides agree with TRBD2. In germline, CDR1 is SGHTA, CDR2 FQGNSA. The CDR3 is 14 amino acids. V trimming: 3 bases; J trimming: 13 bases; junction bases outside the gene matches: 12. CDR3 nucleotide sequence: TGTGCCAGCAGCTTTGGGGGGGACGTTTTAGAGCAGTACTTC. This sequence encodes CASSFGGDVLEQYF.

The rearrangement uses TRBV12-3 or TRBV12-4 and TRBJ2-1, with TRBD1 matching over 9 bases. After removal of 5 bases from V and 1 base from J, the junction contained 3 bases not matched to a gene. The CDR3 is 15 residues long. The CDR3 DNA sequence: TGTGCCAGCAGTCACAGGGGGCCATCCTACAATGAGCAGTTCTTC. This encodes CASSHRGPSYNEQFF.

The chain employs TRBV5-1 and TRBJ2-3; the D is unclear. The V gene's germline CDR1 is SGHRS and CDR2 YFSETQ. This CDR3 contains 15 residues. The V and J ends lost 2 bases and 0 bases respectively, with 10 bases between them. For the CDR3, the DNA is TGCGCCAGCAGCTTTGGTCCCCAGAGCACAGATACGCAGTATTTT. Its protein is CASSFGPQSTDTQYF.

This chain uses TRBV20-1 with TRBJ1-1; 7 nucleotides agree with TRBD1. CDR3 length: 17 amino acids. Germline V lookup: CDR1 DFQATT, CDR2 SNEGSKA (reference sequence). The V and J ends lost 0 bases and 6 bases, in that order; junction bases with no gene match: 16. The CDR3 coding sequence is TGCAGTGCTAGAGATGAAGGTGGTAGGGGGCTCTACGCTGAAGCTTTCTTT. Encoded protein: CSARDEGGRGLYAEAFF.

The rearrangement joins TRBV9 to TRBJ2-3; tentatively, D is TRBD1 (5 bases). Trimming took off 0 bases at V and 1 base at J, with 9 bases between the two ends. CDR1 SGDLS and CDR2 YYNGEE come from the germline V gene. The CDR3 totals 15 residues. The CDR3 region is CASSVEDTGTDTQYF. The CDR3 nucleotides are TGTGCCAGCAGCGTAGAGGACACTGGCACAGATACGCAGTATTTT.

This chain joins TRBV7-3 and TRBJ2-7; D is perhaps TRBD2 (6 bases). Germline V gene data show CDR1 as SGHTA and CDR2 as FQGTGA. Trimming left V 1 base short and J 6 bases short, with 13 bases between. The CDR3 is 14 amino acids. CDR3 DNA sequence: TGTGCCAGCAGCTTAAACGCGGGGTTCGCCGAGCAGTACTTC. Amino acid sequence: CASSLNAGFAEQYF.

This sequence joins TRBV10-3 and TRBJ2-3, with 7 nucleotides matching TRBD2. The CDR3 length is 16 residues. Looked up from germline, CDR1 is ENHRY and CDR2 is SYGVKD. V lost 2 bases, J lost 1 base, and 6 bases stayed unmatched. The CDR3 DNA reads TGTGCCATCAGTGAGGGGGAGGGTTTGGGCACAGATACGCAGTATTTT. This gives the protein CAISEGEGLGTDTQYF.

This clonotype was detected ten times or more. V gene TRBV20-1 combines with J gene TRBJ2-3, with D perhaps assigned TRBD1 or TRBD2 (5 bases each). Germline assignment: CDR1 DFQATT and CDR2 SNEGSKA (reference sequence). The CDR3 has 11 amino acids. The V end lost 3 bases, the J end lost 6 bases, and 7 bases lay between the germline ends. The CDR3 protein is CSASEGDTQYF. The CDR3, as DNA: TGCAGTGCTAGTGAGGGGGATACGCAGTATTTT.

This clonotype came up a few times. J is TRBJ1-2 and V is TRBV20-1; D uncertain. The CDR3 is 11 amino acids. Germline CDR1 reads DFQATT; CDR2 reads SNEGSKA (reference sequence). V was cut by 3 bases and J by 6 bases, with 8 bases left in between. CDR3 loop: CSASRGHGYTF. The CDR3 region has the DNA TGCAGTGCTAGTCGAGGGCATGGCTACACCTTC.

V and J are TRBV5-6 and TRBJ2-1, with 11 bases lining up with TRBD2. J gave up 10 bases and V 1 base, and 10 bases lay outside the gene matches. CDR3 length: 16 residues. Germline V gene data show CDR1 as SGHDT and CDR2 as YYEEEE. CDR3: CASSLRGTSGRGEQFF. CDR3 nucleotides: TGTGCCAGCAGCTTGCGCGGGACTAGCGGTAGAGGGGAGCAGTTCTTC.

About this clonotype: Compared with germline, one end of the junction differs, possibly owing to a read error. The rearrangement uses TRBV20-1 and TRBJ2-3; no clear D. The CDR3 consists of 14 residues. CDR1 is DFQATT and CDR2 is SNEGSKA in the germline V gene (reference sequence). This CDR3 is CSARLSGSYYTQYF. The CDR3 region has the DNA TGTAGTGCTAGGCTTTCGGGCTCCTATTATACGCAGTATTTT.

This clonotype has more than one count but fewer than ten. The CDR3 nucleotides are TGTGCCAGCAGTTACCTACTTTCGAACACTGAAGCTTTCTTT. Translating it yields CASSYLLSNTEAFF. The chain combines TRBV6-2 or TRBV6-3 with TRBJ1-1; no firm D call. The CDR3 spans 14 residues. V lost 2 bases to trimming and J lost 1 base, with 8 bases between them. Per the germline V gene, CDR1 is MNHEY and CDR2 is SVGEGT.

The chain links TRBV10-3 to TRBJ2-7, with 10 bases aligning to TRBD2. The germline CDR1 and CDR2 sequences are ENHRY and SYGVKD. The CDR3 consists of 14 residues. Trimming took 5 bases from V and 2 from J; bases not matched to a gene: 3. The CDR3 DNA sequence: TGTGCCATCAGTCGGACTAGCGGCACCTACGAGCAGTACTTC. Amino acids: CAISRTSGTYEQYF.